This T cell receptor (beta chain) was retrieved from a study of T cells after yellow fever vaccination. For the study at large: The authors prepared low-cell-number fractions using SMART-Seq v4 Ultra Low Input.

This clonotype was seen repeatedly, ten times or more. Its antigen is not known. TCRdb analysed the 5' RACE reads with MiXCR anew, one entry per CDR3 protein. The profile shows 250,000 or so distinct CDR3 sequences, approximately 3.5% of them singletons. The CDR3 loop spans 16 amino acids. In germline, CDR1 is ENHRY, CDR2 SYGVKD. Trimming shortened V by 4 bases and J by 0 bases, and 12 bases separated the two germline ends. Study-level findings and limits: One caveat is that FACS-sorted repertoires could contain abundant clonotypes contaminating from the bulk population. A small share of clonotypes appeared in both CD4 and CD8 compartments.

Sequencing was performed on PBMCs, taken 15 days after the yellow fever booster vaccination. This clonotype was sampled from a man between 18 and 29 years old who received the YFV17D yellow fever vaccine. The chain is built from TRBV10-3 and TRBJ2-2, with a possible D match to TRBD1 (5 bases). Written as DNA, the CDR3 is TGTGCCATCAGTGCATCAGGGATCGCGAACACCGGGGAGCTGTTTTTT. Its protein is CAISASGIANTGELFF.